Listed below are T cell receptor beta chains from one sample, sequenced in a study of T cells after yellow fever vaccination. TCRdb reanalysed the 5' RACE reads using MiXCR and keeps one entry per CDR3 protein. The sample lists hundreds of thousands of distinct CDR3 sequences; about 13% were seen once. The source material was PBMCs, sampled on the day of the yellow fever booster vaccination. These receptors were collected from a man aged 25-40 years who received the YFV17D yellow fever vaccine. CDR3s leave out the opening cysteine and the closing phenylalanine or tryptophan. A row's size may be missing; if present it is once, few, many or a size class.

>few|TRBV5-1
ASTSGQGGGNTIY
>few|TRBV5-1
ASSLFLAGATGELF
>NA|TRBV6-5
ASSLYPGQGLSEQF
>few|TRBV29-1
SVGFVYEQY
>few|TRBV9
ASSVGGLAGHEQY
>NA|TRBV6-2/TRBV6-3
ASSYDIRGSTEAF
>few|TRBV7-8
ASSTTVPGLAPSSYNEQF
>many|TRBV5-4
ASSSRQGRGETQY
>few|TRBV4-3
ASSQQGVTDTQY
>few|TRBV9
ASSAGADTQY
>NA|TRBV18
ASSPGSTGDYEQY
>NA|TRBV27
ASRLADPPYERY
>few|TRBV11-3
ASSLIGGSEAF
>few|TRBV5-1
ASTRTNNEQF
>few|TRBV5-5
ASSLGLRREDGEQF
>few|TRBV5-4
ASSLESSSTDTQY
>few|TRBV19
ASSSDGSLS
>few|TRBV9
ASGGTNVKEQF
>few|TRBV3-1
ASSQDHLLAGRYEQY
>NA|TRBV5-4
ASSLEWEPRHTQY
>few|TRBV7-8
ASSLQGASGNTIY
>NA|TRBV10-3
AISRQGTEAF
>NA|TRBV10-3
AISGTAEEPQH
>few|TRBV6-5
ASSYFSNTGELF
>few|TRBV27
ASHGRANRGLAGVTDTQY
>NA|TRBV19
ASSAGANQGEQY
>few|TRBV6-4
ASRVTFDVGRHRGPGNQPQH
>NA|TRBV6-1
ASRPAWPNTGELF
>few|TRBV12-3/TRBV12-4
ATSWASNQPQH
>few|TRBV7-2
ASSPRTGEAYGYT
>NA|TRBV6-2/TRBV6-3
ASLPGGHRSAGANVLT
>NA|TRBV20-1
GGAVVNTEAF
>NA|TRBV19
ASSPDGAGGHYNEQF
>few|TRBV7-2
ASSPPLTGKGQNIQY
>NA|TRBV18
ASSSSRDHEQY
>few|TRBV5-4
ASSFSALTGGPQETQY
>few|TRBV6-4
ASSDSMGTGGTQY
>few|TRBV5-1
ASSLPVADNEQF
>NA|TRBV7-8
ASSPPGRGYTEAF
>NA|TRBV28
ASSPGLKNEKLF
>many|TRBV15
ATSTGGTDTQY
>NA|TRBV19
ASRALSAGNSPLH
>NA|TRBV7-2
ASSYDETGSYEQY
>few|TRBV28
ASSLGGWGFNTIY